Following are 21 T cell receptor beta chains from one sample sequenced in a study of identical twins. MiXCR was run by TCRdb on the 5' RACE reads, yielding one entry per CDR3 protein. The repertoire includes nearly 250,000 distinct CDR3 sequences, 5.5% to 7% of them detected once, and 3% to 4% sits in the top ten. The same sample was also studied in work on yellow fever vaccine responses in identical twins.

Sequencing was performed on memory (CD45RO+) T cells sorted from blood. The source is a woman younger than 35 in good health.

A few counts support this clonotype. CDR3 loop: CAISDLMNTEAFF. CDR3 bases: TGTGCCATCAGTGACCTGATGAACACTGAAGCTTTCTTT. The J gene is TRBJ1-1, the V gene TRBV10-3; D uncertain. This CDR3 has 13 residues. CDR1 is ENHRY, CDR2 SYGVKD, per germline. The ends were cut back, 3 bases at V and 0 bases at J, with 5 bases in the middle.

This clonotype appeared a few times. V and J are TRBV7-2 and TRBJ2-7; 8 bases agree with TRBD1. The CDR3 runs 14 residues. CDR1 is SGHTA, CDR2 FQGNSA, per germline. V lost 2 bases, J lost 2 bases, and 2 bases stayed unmatched. The CDR3 region is CASSLSRGPYEQYF. CDR3 DNA sequence: TGTGCCAGCAGCTTATCCAGGGGGCCCTACGAGCAGTACTTC.

This clonotype was seen repeatedly, ten times or more. CDR3 residues: CASSAGPGNTIYF. Here the CDR3 DNA reads TGCGCCAGCAGCGCGGGGCCTGGAAACACCATATATTTT. The chain combines TRBV5-1 with TRBJ1-3; tentatively, D is TRBD1 (5 bases). Between the trimmed V and J ends, which lost 4 bases and 2 bases, there was a span of 7 bases. CDR1 and CDR2 (germline): SGHRS, YFSETQ. This CDR3 has 13 residues.

In this sample, this clonotype turned up a few times. The rearrangement uses TRBV21-1 and TRBJ1-2; TRBD1 is taken as the D call from the table, unchecked against the DNA. TRBV21-1 is labeled a pseudogene. The length of the CDR3 is 14 residues. The chain's CDR3 is CASTNSQQGPGYTF. The CDR3 region has the DNA TGTGCCAGCACCAATAGTCAACAGGGGCCGGGCTACACCTTC.

There are a few counts of this clonotype. The chain has TRBV19 and TRBJ2-1; tentatively, D is TRBD2 (6 bases). CDR1 is LNHDA and CDR2 is SQIVND in the germline V gene (reference sequence). This CDR3 region has 16 residues. Trimming cost V 1 base and J 7 bases, with 17 bases left between them. Here the CDR3 DNA reads TGTGCCAGTAGTATAGGATCCGGGGGTGGGTGGAATGAGCAGTTCTTC. It yields the protein CASSIGSGGGWNEQFF.

The rearrangement links TRBV25-1 to TRBJ2-3; a possible D gene is TRBD1 (6 bases). The CDR3 sequence is 15 residues long. Trimming pared 5 bases from V and 5 bases from J, leaving 17 bases between. Germline values: CDR1 MGHDK, CDR2 SYGVNS. Here the CDR3 reads CASSPQGGLEDTQYF. The CDR3 DNA is TGTGCCAGCAGTCCACAGGGTGGGTTGGAAGATACGCAGTATTTT.

The chain carries TRBV11-2 and TRBJ1-5; D is unclear. This CDR3 spans 13 amino acids. Trimming cost V 5 bases and J 3 bases, with 8 bases left between them. Germline loops: CDR1 SGHAT, CDR2 FQNNGV. CDR3 sequence (DNA): TGTGCCAGCAGCCGGGGTTTCAATCAGCCCCAGCATTTT. Its protein is CASSRGFNQPQHF.

In its sample, this clonotype was seen many times. The V and J genes are TRBV6-5 and TRBJ2-5; 11 bases align to TRBD2. Trimming at V came to 4 bases and at J to 5 bases, leaving 12 bases not matched to a gene. Germline assignment: CDR1 MNHEY and CDR2 SVGAGI. The length of the CDR3 is 17 residues. DNA for the CDR3: TGTGCCAGCAGTTCCATGGGACTAGCGGCTACCGTGGAGACCCAGTACTTC. The encoded protein is CASSSMGLAATVETQYF.

This clonotype was seen at least ten times. V usage is TRBV5-1 and J usage is TRBJ2-3; tentatively, D is TRBD2 (5 bases). Trimming took off 2 bases at V and 1 base at J, with 11 bases between the two ends. Germline CDR1 is SGHRS and CDR2 is YFSETQ. This CDR3 region has 15 residues. CDR3 coding DNA: TGCGCCAGCAGCTTCGGCGGGCCGGGCACAGATACGCAGTATTTT. This sequence encodes CASSFGGPGTDTQYF.

This clonotype was seen repeatedly, ten times or more. For the CDR3, the DNA is TGTGCCAGCAGCCGACGGACCCCCGCGCCAGATACGCAGTATTTT. Translation: CASSRRTPAPDTQYF. The J gene is TRBJ2-3, the V gene TRBV14; D is uncertain. Germline V gene lookup returns CDR1 SGHDN and CDR2 FVKESK. The CDR3 contains 15 residues. The V and J ends lost 4 bases and 4 bases respectively, with 15 bases between them.

This clonotype has just a few counts. The V call is TRBV5-1, the J call TRBJ2-2; D unclear. The germline V gene encodes CDR1 SGHRS and CDR2 YFSETQ. V was trimmed by 5 bases and J by 6 bases, leaving 14 bases between them. The CDR3 runs to 14 residues. CDR3 nucleotide sequence: TGCGCCAGCAGTACTACAGCATTTGCCGGGGAGCTGTTTTTT. Its protein product is CASSTTAFAGELFF.

In its sample, this clonotype was seen a few times. The chain uses TRBV9 and TRBJ1-1; D call uncertain. Trimming took off 0 bases at V and 1 base at J, with 4 bases between the two ends. Germline V gene data show CDR1 as SGDLS and CDR2 as YYNGEE. This CDR3 is 13 amino acids long. CDR3 amino acids: CASSVERNTEAFF. CDR3 coding DNA: TGTGCCAGCAGCGTAGAACGGAACACTGAAGCTTTCTTT.

V usage is TRBV20-1 and J usage is TRBJ2-1; 9 bases map to TRBD1. Trimming took 6 bases from V and 2 from J; bases not matched to a gene: 5. There are 14 residues in the CDR3. Germline V gives CDR1 DFQATT, CDR2 SNEGSKA (reference sequence). DNA for the CDR3: TGCAGTGCGCGGGACAGGGATACCTACAATGAGCAGTTCTTC. Its protein product is CSARDRDTYNEQFF.

The rearrangement uses TRBV7-9 and TRBJ2-3; 7 bases match TRBD2. Trimming at V came to 4 bases and at J to 5 bases, leaving 6 bases not matched to a gene. Germline-derived CDR1 and CDR2 are SEHNR and FQNEAQ (reference sequence). The CDR3 contains 14 residues. The CDR3 nucleotides are TGTGCCAGCAGCTCCCCCTCGGGGGGAGATACGCAGTATTTT. The encoded protein is CASSSPSGGDTQYF.

This chain links TRBV12-3 or TRBV12-4 with TRBJ2-4, with TRBD1 matching 10 bases. The CDR3 extends over 12 amino acids. Unmatched junction bases numbered 10, after V lost 7 bases and J lost 16 bases. CDR3 residues: CASTPGQGTAYF. In DNA, the CDR3 is TGTGCCAGCACCCCGGGACAGGGGACGGCATACTTC.

The V and J genes are TRBV11-2 and TRBJ1-3, with D tentatively TRBD1 (5 bases). Germline V gives CDR1 SGHAT, CDR2 FQNNGV. The CDR3 is 14 residues long. The germline V and J ends were trimmed by 5 bases and 2 bases, with 10 bases remaining between them. The CDR3 DNA reads as TGTGCCAGCAGCCCCAGAGGGGCTGGAAACACCATATATTTT. Its protein product is CASSPRGAGNTIYF.

This clonotype was seen ten or more times. This chain uses TRBV7-8 with TRBJ2-1; no clear D gene. Trimming removed 5 bases from V and 4 bases from J, with 12 bases in between. The CDR3 sequence is 14 residues long. Looked up from germline, CDR1 is SGHVS and CDR2 is FQNEAQ. The CDR3 here is CASSRRAPYNEQFF. The CDR3 DNA is TGTGCCAGCAGCAGACGTGCGCCGTACAATGAGCAGTTCTTC. The complete variable domain, with remaining parts taken from reference TRBV7-8 and TRBJ2-1, reads GAGVSQSPRYKVAKRGQDVALRCDPISGHVSLFWYQQALGQGPEFLTYFQNEAQLDKSGLPSDRFFAERPEGSVSTLKIQRTQQEDSAVYLCASSRRAPYNEQFFGPGTRLTVL.

This clonotype was recorded many times. This chain joins TRBV7-8 and TRBJ1-5; the match to TRBD1 covers 10 bases. This CDR3 is 15 amino acids long. Trimming at V came to 1 base and at J to 7 bases, leaving 4 bases not matched to a gene. The V gene's germline CDR1 is SGHVS and CDR2 FQNEAQ. DNA for the CDR3: TGTGCCAGCAGCTTAGTTGGGACAGGGGTCCAGCCCCAGCATTTT. It codes for CASSLVGTGVQPQHF.

The table lists this clonotype with many counts. The chain recombines TRBV20-1 with TRBJ2-3; no clear D. The germline V and J ends were trimmed by 0 bases and 0 bases, with 4 bases remaining between them. This CDR3 is 13 amino acids long. The V gene's germline CDR1 is DFQATT and CDR2 SNEGSKA (reference sequence). CDR3 sequence reads: CSARDPSTDTQYF. DNA for the CDR3: TGCAGTGCTAGAGATCCAAGCACAGATACGCAGTATTTT.

The table lists this clonotype with a few counts. CDR3 DNA: TGTGCCAGCAGTTCCCTGACCCCGAGCTCCTACAATGAGCAGTTCTTC. Residues: CASSSLTPSSYNEQFF. The V gene is TRBV28, the J gene TRBJ2-1; D unresolved. Germline lookup yields CDR1 MDHEN and CDR2 SYDVKM. Between the trimmed V and J ends, which lost 4 bases and 0 bases, there was a span of 13 bases. The CDR3 length is 16 residues. Based on the CDR3 plus reference TRBV28 and TRBJ2-1, the full variable domain is DVKVTQSSRYLVKRTGEKVFLECVQDMDHENMFWYRQDPGLGLRLIYFSYDVKMKEKGDIPEGYSVSREKKERFSLILESASTNQTSMYLCASSSLTPSSYNEQFFGPGTRLTVL.

This clonotype was seen ten or more times. DNA for the CDR3: TGTGCCAGCAGTTCCGGGCCATCGCCCCAGCATTTT. Its translation is CASSSGPSPQHF. The V call is TRBV12-3 or TRBV12-4, the J call TRBJ1-5; unclear D gene. V gave up 4 bases and J gave up 9 bases, with 10 bases separating them. The CDR3 covers 12 residues.